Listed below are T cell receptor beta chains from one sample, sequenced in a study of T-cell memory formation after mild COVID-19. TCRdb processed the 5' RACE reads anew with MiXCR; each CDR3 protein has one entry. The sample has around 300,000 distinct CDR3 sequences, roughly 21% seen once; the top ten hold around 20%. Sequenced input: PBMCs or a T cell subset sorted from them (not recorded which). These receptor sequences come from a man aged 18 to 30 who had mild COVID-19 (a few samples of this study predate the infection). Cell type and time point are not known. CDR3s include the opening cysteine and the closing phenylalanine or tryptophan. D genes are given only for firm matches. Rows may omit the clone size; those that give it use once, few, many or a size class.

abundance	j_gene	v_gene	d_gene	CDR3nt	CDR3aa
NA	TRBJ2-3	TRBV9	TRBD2	TGTGCCAGCCGCCCGCCCGGCGGGGGGGCAGATACGCAGTATTTT	CASRPPGGGADTQYF
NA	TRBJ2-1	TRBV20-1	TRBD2	TGCAGTGCCGCAAATAGCGGGGGGGCCTCTGAGCAGTTCTTC	CSAANSGGASEQFF
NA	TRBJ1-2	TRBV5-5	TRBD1	TGTGCCAGCAGCTTGGTAGTCCCCGGACAGGAATTTGGCTACACCTTC	CASSLVVPGQEFGYTF
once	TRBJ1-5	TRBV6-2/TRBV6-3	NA	TGTGCCAGCAGTGGTCTGAGCTTTAGCAATCAGCCCCAGCATTTT	CASSGLSFSNQPQHF
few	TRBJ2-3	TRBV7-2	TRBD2	TGTGCCAGCAGTCGAGGGACTAGAGCGTATTTT	CASSRGTRAYF
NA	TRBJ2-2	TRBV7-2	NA	TGTGCCAGCAGCTTCCGGGACAGCTCGGGAGTCGGGGAGCTGTTTTTT	CASSFRDSSGVGELFF
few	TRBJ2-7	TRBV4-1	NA	TGCGCCAGCAGCCAAGGTACCCGAAACGAGCAGTACTTC	CASSQGTRNEQYF
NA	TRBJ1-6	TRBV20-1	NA	TGCAGTGCTAGAGTGGGGCAGATAAATTCACCCCTCCACTTT	CSARVGQINSPLHF
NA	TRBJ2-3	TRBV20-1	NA	TGCAGTGCTCGCGGGGGCGCAGATACGCAGTATTTT	CSARGGADTQYF
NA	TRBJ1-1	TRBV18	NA	TGTGCCAGCTCACCAACGGGACATCCGAACACTGAAGCTTTCTTT	CASSPTGHPNTEAFF